The present T cell receptor beta chain was sequenced within a study of T cell changes during pregnancy in multiple sclerosis. Generated by immunoSEQ multiplex PCR, the TCRdb table keeps only in-frame clones and is missing some. The sample holds 90,000 to 150,000 clones; under 95% are singletons and the top ten take approximately 6.2%. Germline V gene sequence: CDR1 MNHEY, CDR2 SMNVEV (reference sequence). Germline trimming cut 5 bases from V and 7 bases from J; bases unmatched to any gene: 7. The CDR3 contains 13 residues. The TCR sequence derives from a female donor with multiple sclerosis, enrolled in a pregnancy study. The specimen comprised peripheral blood, sampled before pregnancy. The chain has TRBV27 and TRBJ1-2, with 7 bases identical to TRBD1. The chain's CDR3 is CASSPQGVSGYTF. CDR3 sequence (DNA): TGTGCCAGCAGTCCCCAGGGGGTCAGTGGCTACACCTTC.